Listed below are T cell receptor beta chains from one sample, sequenced in a study of early T cells in non-severe SARS-CoV-2 infection. A single record per CDR3 protein comes from TCRdb applying MiXCR to the 5' RACE reads. The table lists 40,000 to 55,000 distinct CDR3 sequences, around 4.1% of them singletons. The sequenced sample consisted of whole blood. Every receptor here comes from an adult who was a healthcare worker with PCR-confirmed SARS-CoV-2 infection or an uninfected control (not recorded which). Both conserved end residues are part of each CDR3. Each record gives: D gene, clone size, V gene, J gene, CDR3 DNA, CDR3 protein. The D gene is left open where the match is weak. Size is omitted from some rows. Given values are once, few, many or a class for expanded clones.

D: TRBD1
size: many
V: TRBV29-1
J: TRBJ1-1
DNA: TGCAGCTCAACGCAAACAGGGGCGAACACTGAAGCTTTCTTT
CDR3: CSSTQTGANTEAFF

D: NA
size: NA
V: TRBV4-2
J: TRBJ2-3
DNA: TGTGCCAGCAGCCAAGATTCCGACCGGTTGTGGTATTTT
CDR3: CASSQDSDRLWYF

D: TRBD2
size: many
V: TRBV7-8
J: TRBJ2-5
DNA: TGTGCCAGCAGCTTAGGACTAGCGGGAGTGGCAGAGACCCAGTACTTC
CDR3: CASSLGLAGVAETQYF

D: NA
size: many
V: TRBV7-9
J: TRBJ2-3
DNA: TGTGCCAGCAGCTTAGGGGGGTTCAGCACAGATACGCAGTATTTT
CDR3: CASSLGGFSTDTQYF

D: TRBD2
size: NA
V: TRBV6-2/TRBV6-3
J: TRBJ2-2
DNA: TGTGCCAGCAGCCGACTAGCGACGAACACCGGGGAGCTGTTTTTT
CDR3: CASSRLATNTGELFF

D: NA
size: many
V: TRBV27
J: TRBJ1-5
DNA: TGTGCCAGCAGCCCCGGGACCCACGGCAATCAGCCCCAGCATTTT
CDR3: CASSPGTHGNQPQHF

D: TRBD1
size: few
V: TRBV6-2/TRBV6-3
J: TRBJ2-7
DNA: TGTGCCAGCAGAACAGGGGCCTCCTACGAGCAGTACTTC
CDR3: CASRTGASYEQYF

D: NA
size: many
V: TRBV5-1
J: TRBJ2-1
DNA: TGCGCCAGCAGCCTCTCTTCCCGTGAAGAGTCCTACAATGAGCAGTTCTTC
CDR3: CASSLSSREESYNEQFF

D: NA
size: few
V: TRBV7-3
J: TRBJ2-3
DNA: TGTGCCAGCAGCTCCTATGTGGGCACAGATACGCAGTATTTT
CDR3: CASSSYVGTDTQYF

D: TRBD2
size: many
V: TRBV11-3
J: TRBJ2-2
DNA: TGTGCCAGCAGCCCGGGAGGGTGGCAAATGGACACCGGGGAGCTGTTTTTT
CDR3: CASSPGGWQMDTGELFF

D: TRBD2
size: NA
V: TRBV5-4
J: TRBJ2-1
DNA: TGTGCCAGCAGCTTGAACAGCGGGGGCTACAATGAGCAGTTCTTC
CDR3: CASSLNSGGYNEQFF

D: TRBD2
size: many
V: TRBV15
J: TRBJ2-5
DNA: TGTGCCACCAGCGCCCCACAGCTAGCGGGAAAAGAGACCCAGTACTTC
CDR3: CATSAPQLAGKETQYF